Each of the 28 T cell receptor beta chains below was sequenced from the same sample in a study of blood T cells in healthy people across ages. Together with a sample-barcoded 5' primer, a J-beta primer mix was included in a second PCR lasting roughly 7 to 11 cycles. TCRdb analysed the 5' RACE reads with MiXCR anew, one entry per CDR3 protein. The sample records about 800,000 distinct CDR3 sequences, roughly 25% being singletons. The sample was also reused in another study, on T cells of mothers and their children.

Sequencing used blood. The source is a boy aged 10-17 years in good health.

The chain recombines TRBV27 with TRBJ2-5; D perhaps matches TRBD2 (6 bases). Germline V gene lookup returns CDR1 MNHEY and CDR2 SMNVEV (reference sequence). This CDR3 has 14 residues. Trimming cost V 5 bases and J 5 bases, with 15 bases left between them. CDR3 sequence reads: CASSGLAIGETQYF. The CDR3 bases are TGTGCCAGCAGTGGCCTAGCGATAGGGGAGACCCAGTACTTC.

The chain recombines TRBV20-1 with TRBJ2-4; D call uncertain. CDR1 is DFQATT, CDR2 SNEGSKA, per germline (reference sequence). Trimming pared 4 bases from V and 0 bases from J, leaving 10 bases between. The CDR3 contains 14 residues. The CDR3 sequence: CSAIEQLAKNIQYF. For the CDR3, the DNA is TGCAGTGCTATAGAACAGCTAGCCAAAAACATTCAGTACTTC.

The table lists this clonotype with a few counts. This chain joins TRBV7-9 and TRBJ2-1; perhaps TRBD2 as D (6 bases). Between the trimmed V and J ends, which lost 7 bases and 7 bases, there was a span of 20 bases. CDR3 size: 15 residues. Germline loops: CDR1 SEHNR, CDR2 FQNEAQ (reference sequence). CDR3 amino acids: CASTQPGGAGNEQFF. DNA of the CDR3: TGTGCCAGCACCCAGCCTGGCGGGGCGGGAAATGAGCAGTTCTTC. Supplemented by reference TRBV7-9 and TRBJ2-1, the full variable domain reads DTGVSQNPRHKITKRGQNVTFRCDPISEHNRLYWYRQTLGQGPEFLTYFQNEAQLEKSRLLSDRFSAERPKGSFSTLEIQRTEQGDSAMYLCASTQPGGAGNEQFFGPGTRLTVL.

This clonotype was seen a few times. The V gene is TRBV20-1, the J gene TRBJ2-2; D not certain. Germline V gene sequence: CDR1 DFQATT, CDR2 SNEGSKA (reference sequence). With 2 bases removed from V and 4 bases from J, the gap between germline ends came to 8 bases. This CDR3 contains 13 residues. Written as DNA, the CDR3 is TGCAGTGCTAGAAAGGATCCCACCGGGGAGCTGTTTTTT. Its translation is CSARKDPTGELFF.

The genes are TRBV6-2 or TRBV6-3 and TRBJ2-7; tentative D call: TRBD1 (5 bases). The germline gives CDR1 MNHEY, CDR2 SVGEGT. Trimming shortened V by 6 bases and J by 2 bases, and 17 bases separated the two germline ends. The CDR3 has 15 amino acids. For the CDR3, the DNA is TGTGCCAGCAGCTCAGAGACAGAACCAACCTACGAGCAGTACTTC. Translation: CASSSETEPTYEQYF.

The CDR3 sequence: CASSRTSGAYQETQYF. The CDR3 DNA is TGTGCCAGCAGCCGGACTAGCGGAGCGTACCAAGAGACCCAGTACTTC. The chain uses TRBV6-1 and TRBJ2-5; 10 bases are shared with TRBD2. The CDR3 contains 16 residues. Germline V CDR1 and CDR2: MNHNS, SASEGT. The ends lost 6 bases at V and 0 bases at J; junction bases unmatched: 7.

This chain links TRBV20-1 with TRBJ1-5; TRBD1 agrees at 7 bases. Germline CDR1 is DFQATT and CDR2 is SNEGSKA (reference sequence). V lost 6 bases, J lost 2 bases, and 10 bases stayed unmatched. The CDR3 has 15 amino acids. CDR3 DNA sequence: TGCAGTGCCATCAGGGGGGGGCGAGGCAATCAGCCCCAGCATTTT. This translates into CSAIRGGRGNQPQHF.

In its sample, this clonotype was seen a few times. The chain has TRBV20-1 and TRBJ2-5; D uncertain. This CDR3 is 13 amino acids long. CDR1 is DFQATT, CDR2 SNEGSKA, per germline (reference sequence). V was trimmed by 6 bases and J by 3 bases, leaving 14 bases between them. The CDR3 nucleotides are TGCAGTGCCGAGAGCTTACAGAAAGAGACCCAGTACTTC. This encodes CSAESLQKETQYF.

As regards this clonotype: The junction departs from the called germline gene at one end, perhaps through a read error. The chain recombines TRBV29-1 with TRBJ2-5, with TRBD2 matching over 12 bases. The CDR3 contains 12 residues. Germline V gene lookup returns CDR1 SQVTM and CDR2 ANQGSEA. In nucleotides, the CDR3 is TGCGGCGTACTAGCGGGAGGAGAGACCCAGTACTTC. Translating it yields CGVLAGGETQYF. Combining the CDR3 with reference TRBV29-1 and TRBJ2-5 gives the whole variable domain SAVISQKPSRDICQRGTSLTIQCQVDSQVTMMFWYRQQPGQSLTLIATANQGSEATYESGFVIDKFPISRPNLTFSTLTVSNMSPEDSSIYLCGVLAGGETQYFGPGTRLLVL.

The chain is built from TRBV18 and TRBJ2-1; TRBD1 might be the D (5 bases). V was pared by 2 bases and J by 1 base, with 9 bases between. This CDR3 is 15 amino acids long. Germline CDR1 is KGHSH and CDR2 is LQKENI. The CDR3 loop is CASSPNKGSYNEQFF. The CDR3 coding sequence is TGTGCCAGCTCACCAAACAAGGGGTCCTACAATGAGCAGTTCTTC. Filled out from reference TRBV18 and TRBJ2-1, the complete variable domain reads NAGVMQNPRHLVRRRGQEARLRCSPMKGHSHVYWYRQLPEEGLKFMVYLQKENIIDESGMPKERFSAEFPKEGPSILRIQQVVRGDSAAYFCASSPNKGSYNEQFFGPGTRLTVL.

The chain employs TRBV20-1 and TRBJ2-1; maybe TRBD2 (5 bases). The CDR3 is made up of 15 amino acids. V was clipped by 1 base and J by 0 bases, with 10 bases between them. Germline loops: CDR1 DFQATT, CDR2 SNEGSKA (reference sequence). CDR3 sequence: CSARGVASSYNEQFF. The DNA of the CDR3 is TGCAGTGCTAGAGGGGTAGCGAGCTCCTACAATGAGCAGTTCTTC.

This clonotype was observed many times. CDR3 sequence reads: CSASLTGGRQFF. For the CDR3, the DNA is TGCAGTGCTAGTCTCACAGGGGGCCGGCAGTTCTTC. The V call is TRBV20-1, the J call TRBJ2-1; TRBD1 matches 9 bases. V lost 3 bases and J lost 12; bases outside the gene matches: 6. This CDR3 region has 12 residues. Germline V gene sequence: CDR1 DFQATT, CDR2 SNEGSKA (reference sequence).

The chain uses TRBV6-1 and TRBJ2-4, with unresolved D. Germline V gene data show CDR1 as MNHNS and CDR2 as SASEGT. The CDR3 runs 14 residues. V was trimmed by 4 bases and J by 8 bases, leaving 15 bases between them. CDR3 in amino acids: CASSVFSETDIQYF. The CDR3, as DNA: TGTGCCAGCAGTGTCTTTAGTGAAACGGACATTCAGTACTTC.

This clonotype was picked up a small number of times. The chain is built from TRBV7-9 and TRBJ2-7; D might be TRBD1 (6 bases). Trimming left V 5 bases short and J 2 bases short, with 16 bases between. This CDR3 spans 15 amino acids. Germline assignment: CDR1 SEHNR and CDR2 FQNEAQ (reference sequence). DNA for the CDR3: TGTGCCAGCAGCCAAGTGGGGGCCGCAGCCTACGAGCAGTACTTC. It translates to CASSQVGAAAYEQYF.

CDR3 DNA sequence: TGTGCCAGCAGTTTCGGGATAAGCTCCTACGAGCAGTACTTC. Residues: CASSFGISSYEQYF. The chain links TRBV28 to TRBJ2-7; tentative D call: TRBD2 (5 bases). The V gene's germline CDR1 is MDHEN and CDR2 SYDVKM. CDR3 length equals 14 residues. The V gene lost 3 bases and the J gene lost 0 bases, with 9 bases spanning the gap. The variable domain in full, completed from reference TRBV28 and TRBJ2-7, reads DVKVTQSSRYLVKRTGEKVFLECVQDMDHENMFWYRQDPGLGLRLIYFSYDVKMKEKGDIPEGYSVSREKKERFSLILESASTNQTSMYLCASSFGISSYEQYFGPGTRLTVT.

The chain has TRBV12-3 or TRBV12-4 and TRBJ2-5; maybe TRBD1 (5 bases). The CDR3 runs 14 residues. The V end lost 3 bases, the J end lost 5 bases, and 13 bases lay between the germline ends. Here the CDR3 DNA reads TGTGCCAGCAGTTTCCCCCAGGGCGTGGAGACCCAGTACTTC. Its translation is CASSFPQGVETQYF.

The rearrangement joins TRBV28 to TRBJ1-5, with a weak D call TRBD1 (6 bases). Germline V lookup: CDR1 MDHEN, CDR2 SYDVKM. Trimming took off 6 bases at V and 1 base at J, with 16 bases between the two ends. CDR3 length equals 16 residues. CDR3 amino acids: CASRARGARSNQPQHF. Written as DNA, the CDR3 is TGTGCCAGCAGGGCGCGGGGGGCGCGGAGCAATCAGCCCCAGCATTTT. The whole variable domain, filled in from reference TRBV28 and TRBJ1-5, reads DVKVTQSSRYLVKRTGEKVFLECVQDMDHENMFWYRQDPGLGLRLIYFSYDVKMKEKGDIPEGYSVSREKKERFSLILESASTNQTSMYLCASRARGARSNQPQHFGDGTRLSIL.

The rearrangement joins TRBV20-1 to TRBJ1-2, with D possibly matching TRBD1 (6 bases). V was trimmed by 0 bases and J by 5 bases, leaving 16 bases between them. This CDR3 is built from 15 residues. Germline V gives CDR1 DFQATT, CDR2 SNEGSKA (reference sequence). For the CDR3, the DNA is TGCAGTGCTAGAGATATAGGGGGGTCGGGGTATGGCTACACCTTC. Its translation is CSARDIGGSGYGYTF.

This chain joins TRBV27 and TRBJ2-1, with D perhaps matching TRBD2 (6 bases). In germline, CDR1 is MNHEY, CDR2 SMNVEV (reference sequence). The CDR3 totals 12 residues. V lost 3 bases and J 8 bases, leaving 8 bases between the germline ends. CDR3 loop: CASSFGEDEQFF. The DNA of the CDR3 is TGTGCCAGCAGTTTTGGGGAGGATGAGCAGTTCTTC.

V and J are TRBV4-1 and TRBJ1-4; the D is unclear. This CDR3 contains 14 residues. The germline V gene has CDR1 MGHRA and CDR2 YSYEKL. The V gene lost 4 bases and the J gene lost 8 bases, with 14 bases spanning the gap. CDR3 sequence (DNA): TGCGCCAGCAGCCCCTTTATAGGCAGAGAAAAACTGTTTTTT. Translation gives CASSPFIGREKLFF.

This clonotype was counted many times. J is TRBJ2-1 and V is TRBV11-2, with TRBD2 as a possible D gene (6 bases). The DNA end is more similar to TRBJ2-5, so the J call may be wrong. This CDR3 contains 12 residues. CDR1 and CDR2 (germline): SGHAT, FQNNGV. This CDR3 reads CASSFSGGTQYF. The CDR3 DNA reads TGTGCCAGCAGCTTTTCCGGGGGGACCCAGTACTTC.

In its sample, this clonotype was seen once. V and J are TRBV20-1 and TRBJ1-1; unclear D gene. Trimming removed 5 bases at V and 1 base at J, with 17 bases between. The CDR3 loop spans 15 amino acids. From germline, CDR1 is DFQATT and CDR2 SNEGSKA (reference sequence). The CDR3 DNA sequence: TGCAGTGCTCCCTCGGCCGAGGGCAGGAACACTGAAGCTTTCTTT. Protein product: CSAPSAEGRNTEAFF.

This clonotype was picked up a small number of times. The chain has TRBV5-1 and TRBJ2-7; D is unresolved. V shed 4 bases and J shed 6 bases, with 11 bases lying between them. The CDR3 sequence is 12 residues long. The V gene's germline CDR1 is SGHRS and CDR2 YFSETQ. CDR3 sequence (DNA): TGCGCCAGCAGCGCCCCCACCCCCGAGCAGTACTTC. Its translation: CASSAPTPEQYF.

The CDR3 coding sequence is TGTGCCAGCAGCTTAGCGGCAGGAGGGGGCATCAGCTATGGCTACACCTTC. Translating gives CASSLAAGGGISYGYTF. The V call is TRBV7-2, the J call TRBJ1-2; 7 bases fit TRBD1. Germline trimming cut 0 bases from V and 4 bases from J; bases unmatched to any gene: 11. This CDR3 comprises 17 residues. Germline V gene lookup returns CDR1 SGHTA and CDR2 FQGNSA.

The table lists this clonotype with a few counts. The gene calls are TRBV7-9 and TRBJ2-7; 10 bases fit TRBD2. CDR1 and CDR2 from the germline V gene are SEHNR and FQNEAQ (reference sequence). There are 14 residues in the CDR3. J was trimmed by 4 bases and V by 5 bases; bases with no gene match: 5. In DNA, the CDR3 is TGTGCCAGCAGCGCCTCGACTAGCGGGTACGAGCAGTACTTC. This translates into CASSASTSGYEQYF.

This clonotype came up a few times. CDR3 in DNA: TGTGCCAGCAGCGCCCTTACTAGCGGGAGCTACAATGAGCAGTTCTTC. Encoded protein: CASSALTSGSYNEQFF. This chain uses TRBV9 with TRBJ2-1, with 11 bases lining up with TRBD2. The CDR3 length is 16 residues. CDR1 is SGDLS and CDR2 is YYNGEE in the germline V gene. J gave up 3 bases and V 3 bases, and 5 bases lay outside the gene matches. The full variable domain, with the rest looked up from reference TRBV9 and TRBJ2-1, is DSGVTQTPKHLITATGQRVTLRCSPRSGDLSVYWYQQSLDQGLQFLIQYYNGEERAKGNILERFSAQQFPDLHSELNLSSLELGDSALYFCASSALTSGSYNEQFFGPGTRLTVL.

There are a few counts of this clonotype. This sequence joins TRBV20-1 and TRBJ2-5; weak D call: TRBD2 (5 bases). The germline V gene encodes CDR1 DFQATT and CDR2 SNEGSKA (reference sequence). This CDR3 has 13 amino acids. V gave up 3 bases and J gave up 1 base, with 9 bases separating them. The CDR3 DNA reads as TGCAGTGCTAGGCGGGCGACCCAAGAGACCCAGTACTTC. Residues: CSARRATQETQYF.

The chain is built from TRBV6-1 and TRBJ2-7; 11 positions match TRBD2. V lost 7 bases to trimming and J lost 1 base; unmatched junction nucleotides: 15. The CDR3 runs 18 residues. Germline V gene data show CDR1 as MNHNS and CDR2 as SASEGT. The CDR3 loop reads CASNPGLAEPVGSYEQYF. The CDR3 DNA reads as TGTGCCAGCAATCCGGGACTAGCGGAACCAGTGGGGTCCTACGAGCAGTACTTC.